This section outlines one T cell receptor beta chain sequence together with its context. Libraries were prepared by immunoSEQ multiplex PCR; TCRdb keeps only in-frame clonotypes and omits some of them. The table has 200,000 to 250,000 clones, around 84% seen once. This CDR3 is built from 17 residues. Trimming took 6 bases from V and 0 from J; bases not matched to a gene: 7. CDR1 MNHEY and CDR2 SMNVEV come from the germline V gene (reference sequence). The data belong to a study of blood T cell repertoires in COVID-19. Sequencing was carried out using peripheral blood. The chain couples TRBV27 to TRBJ1-6, with TRBD1 identical over 8 bases. This sequence was found in a middle-aged man with acute or convalescent COVID-19. The CDR3: CASRSTGASSYNSPLHF. As DNA, the CDR3 is TGTGCCAGCAGATCGACAGGGGCTAGCTCCTATAATTCACCCCTCCACTTT.